This T cell receptor beta chain was documented in a study of control samples from healthy donors and cancer patients (dated by TCRdb to about 2020). Libraries came from the immunoSEQ multiplex PCR assay. TCRdb re-hosts the immuneACCESS table, in-frame sequences only. Its copies lack some clones; in the studies checked, an unresolved V gene accounts for under half of them, and the cause for the rest is not known. This sample is represented by about 140,000 clones; 70% to 90% of them were singletons. Together, the top ten hold approximately 1.7% of the sample. Reading the germline V gene gives CDR1 MDHEN and CDR2 SYDVKM. V and J are truncated by 5 bases and 1 base respectively, leaving an intervening sequence of 3 bases. The CDR3 runs 13 residues from the cysteine to the phenylalanine. Solely the CDR3 DNA is kept, with 39 bases framed from the first base. As to this clone: There is no known antigen for this receptor. No quality values exist for individual bases; no much larger clone is one base distant.

The chain is assembled from TRBV28 and TRBJ1-6, with the D gene not clear enough to name. This sequence originates from a man aged 18 to 30 in good health. The sample comprised blood. Read as DNA, the sequence is TGTGCCAGCAGTCCATCCTATAATTCACCCCTCCACTTT. Protein translation: CASSPSYNSPLHF.